A single sample is the source of the 22 T cell receptor beta chains below, sequenced in a study of CD8+CD57+ T cells in acquired aplastic anemia. Profiling of TCR beta VDJ combinations and CDR3 sequences used genomic DNA as template. One entry per CDR3 protein, called by TCRdb with MiXCR from the reads. In the table there are some 290,000 distinct CDR3 sequences, around 60% of which are singletons. Material: sorted CD4+, CD8+, or CD8+CD57+ T cells (not recorded which) from PBMCs. Receptors were obtained from a human donor with severe aplastic anemia or a healthy control (not recorded which).

The J gene is TRBJ2-7, the V gene TRBV25-1; no reliable D call. CDR3 length: 13 residues. Germline lookup yields CDR1 MGHDK and CDR2 SYGVNS. The V gene lost 4 bases and the J gene lost 6 bases, with 13 bases spanning the gap. The CDR3 loop is CASSASQASEQYF. The CDR3 bases are TGTGCCAGCAGTGCTTCGCAAGCGTCCGAGCAGTACTTC.

The rearrangement links TRBV5-4 to TRBJ2-5, with D tentatively TRBD2 (5 bases). Between the trimmed V and J ends, which lost 7 bases and 5 bases, there was a span of 9 bases. CDR3 size: 11 residues. Germline V gene sequence: CDR1 SGHNT, CDR2 YYREEE (reference sequence). Written as DNA, the CDR3 is TGTGCCAGCGGATGGAGGGAGACCCAGTACTTC. Translation: CASGWRETQYF.

This rearrangement joins TRBV20-1 to TRBJ1-6; 7 bases map to TRBD1. The ends lost 6 bases at V and 7 bases at J; junction bases unmatched: 12. Germline V gene sequence: CDR1 DFQATT, CDR2 SNEGSKA (reference sequence). This CDR3 has 15 amino acids. This chain's CDR3 is CSAAIHRDSNSPLHF. In nucleotides, the CDR3 is TGCAGTGCCGCTATCCACCGGGACAGCAATTCACCCCTCCACTTT.

The sample holds many counts of this clonotype. The J gene is TRBJ2-1, the V gene TRBV4-3, with 13 bases lining up with TRBD2. V was pared by 4 bases and J by 10 bases, with 7 bases of the junction left unmatched. The CDR3 is 15 amino acids. In germline, CDR1 is LGHNA, CDR2 YSLEER. CDR3 DNA: TGCGCCAGCAGCCCGGGACTAGCGGGAATGGGAGAGCAGTTCTTC. Protein product: CASSPGLAGMGEQFF.

The chain is built from TRBV7-4 and TRBJ2-2; D remains ambiguous. The germline gives CDR1 SGHVT, CDR2 SQSDAQ. The CDR3 length is 14 residues. V dropped 1 base and J dropped 8 bases, with 11 bases sitting between them. CDR3 sequence reads: CASSLGPTPGELFF. CDR3 nucleotide sequence: TGTGCCAGCAGCTTAGGGCCCACCCCGGGGGAGCTGTTTTTT. Based on the CDR3 plus reference TRBV7-4 and TRBJ2-2, the full variable domain is GAGVSQSPRYKVAKRGRDVALRCDSISGHVTLYWYRQTLGQGSEVLTYSQSDAQRDKSGRPSGRFSAERPERSVSTLKIQRTEQGDSAVYLCASSLGPTPGELFFGEGSRLTVL.

The chain has TRBV7-9 and TRBJ2-5; TRBD2 matches 7 bases. J lost 1 base, V lost 1 base, and 6 bases had no gene match. The CDR3 consists of 16 residues. Germline loops: CDR1 SEHNR, CDR2 FQNEAQ (reference sequence). The CDR3: CASSLGRRETQETQYF. The CDR3 DNA follows: TGTGCCAGCAGCTTAGGGCGGCGGGAGACCCAAGAGACCCAGTACTTC.

This clonotype was counted many times. The chain links TRBV12-3 or TRBV12-4 to TRBJ1-6, with 7 bases aligning to TRBD1. The J segment lost 7 bases and the V segment lost 6 bases, leaving 9 bases of the junction unmatched. The CDR3 extends over 15 amino acids. The CDR3 region has the DNA TGTGCCAGCAGGCCTTCCGGGACAGAAAATTCACCCCTCCACTTT. Translation: CASRPSGTENSPLHF.

This clonotype has at least ten counts. V is TRBV30 and J is TRBJ1-6, with TRBD1 as a possible D gene (5 bases). CDR3 length: 16 residues. V lost 3 bases to trimming and J lost 0 bases, with 12 bases between them. Germline assignment: CDR1 GTSNPN and CDR2 SVGIG (reference sequence). DNA of the CDR3: TGTGCCTGGAGCACGGGGGTCGGCTCCTATAATTCACCCCTCCACTTT. As protein: CAWSTGVGSYNSPLHF.

The rearrangement joins TRBV5-1 to TRBJ2-7; D is possibly TRBD2 (6 bases). Looked up from germline, CDR1 is SGHRS and CDR2 is YFSETQ. The CDR3 sequence is 14 residues long. V lost 5 bases to trimming and J lost 4 bases, with 16 bases between them. The CDR3 spells CASRASGGSYEQYF. The CDR3 DNA reads as TGCGCCAGCAGAGCTAGTGGGGGGTCGTACGAGCAGTACTTC.

The chain recombines TRBV20-1 with TRBJ1-5; no reliable D call. Germline V gene lookup returns CDR1 DFQATT and CDR2 SNEGSKA (reference sequence). This CDR3 contains 15 residues. Between the trimmed V and J ends, which lost 5 bases and 4 bases, there was a span of 18 bases. Here the CDR3 reads CSASSGGVGNQPQHF. Written as DNA, the CDR3 is TGCAGTGCTTCCAGTGGAGGTGTGGGGAATCAGCCCCAGCATTTT.

V gene TRBV19 combines with J gene TRBJ2-7; D unresolved. Germline CDR1 LNHDA, CDR2 SQIVND (reference sequence). CDR3 length: 12 amino acids. V was clipped by 6 bases and J by 3 bases, with 9 bases between them. The CDR3 region has the DNA TGTGCCAGTAGCATGAACTACTACGAGCAGTACTTC. Amino acid sequence: CASSMNYYEQYF.

The table lists this clonotype with a count of one. The gene calls are TRBV12-3 or TRBV12-4 and TRBJ2-1, with 9 bases lining up with TRBD2. J was trimmed by 6 bases and V by 5 bases; bases with no gene match: 5. CDR3 length equals 14 residues. In DNA form, the CDR3 reads TGTGCCAGCAGTGGCGGGACTAGCAGCAATGAGCAGTTCTTC. Its translation is CASSGGTSSNEQFF.

The genes are TRBV20-1 and TRBJ2-7; TRBD2 is a possible D gene (5 bases). Germline V gene lookup returns CDR1 DFQATT and CDR2 SNEGSKA (reference sequence). The CDR3 runs to 13 residues. V lost 2 bases and J 3 bases, leaving 11 bases between the germline ends. CDR3 sequence: CSARHSASYEQYF. In DNA form, the CDR3 reads TGCAGTGCTAGACATAGCGCGAGCTACGAGCAGTACTTC.

The chain is built from TRBV7-2 and TRBJ2-1, with 8 bases that match TRBD2. This CDR3 spans 16 amino acids. The trim removed 5 bases at V and 2 bases at J, leaving 8 bases unmatched. CDR1 and CDR2 from the germline V gene are SGHTA and FQGNSA. The CDR3 region has the DNA TGTGCCAGCAGCCCGCCGGGAGGGCGCCCCTACAATGAGCAGTTCTTC. Protein product: CASSPPGGRPYNEQFF.

The chain is built from TRBV9 and TRBJ2-5, with TRBD2 matching 9 bases. CDR1 SGDLS and CDR2 YYNGEE come from the germline V gene. There are 15 residues in the CDR3. Trimming at V came to 4 bases and at J to 5 bases, leaving 9 bases not matched to a gene. CDR3 sequence (DNA): TGTGCCAGCAGCTTACTCAGCGGGGGGCGGGAGACCCAGTACTTC. Translating gives CASSLLSGGRETQYF.

This clonotype is a singleton in its sample. This chain links TRBV20-1 with TRBJ2-2; TRBD2 is a possible D gene (5 bases). The germline V gene encodes CDR1 DFQATT and CDR2 SNEGSKA (reference sequence). CDR3 length equals 15 residues. Trimming removed 1 base from V and 4 bases from J, with 13 bases in between. The CDR3 DNA reads as TGCAGTGCTAGAGGCGAGGGAATGAGCACCGGGGAGCTGTTTTTT. It encodes CSARGEGMSTGELFF.

This chain links TRBV12-3 or TRBV12-4 with TRBJ1-6; D gene unclear. This CDR3 is built from 13 residues. The germline V and J ends were trimmed by 6 bases and 10 bases, with 13 bases remaining between them. The CDR3 loop is CASSQDVGSPLHF. DNA of the CDR3: TGTGCCAGCAGCCAGGACGTGGGATCACCCCTCCACTTT.

At least ten counts were recorded for this clonotype. In nucleotides, the CDR3 is TGTGCCAGCAGTGGCGTCTCAGGGGCCACAGATACGCAGTATTTT. Encoded protein: CASSGVSGATDTQYF. This chain connects TRBV12-3 or TRBV12-4 to TRBJ2-3; D possibly corresponds to TRBD1 (6 bases). V gave up 5 bases and J gave up 2 bases, with 14 bases separating them. The CDR3 contains 15 residues.

This clonotype was seen at least ten times. The CDR3 region is CSARVGLLESGPQHF. CDR3 bases: TGCAGTGCTAGAGTGGGACTTCTAGAGAGCGGGCCCCAGCATTTT. The genes are TRBV20-1 and TRBJ1-5; the D gene is possibly TRBD1 (5 bases). The germline gives CDR1 DFQATT, CDR2 SNEGSKA (reference sequence). The CDR3 is 15 residues long. Trimming shortened V by 1 base and J by 9 bases, and 19 bases separated the two germline ends.

This clonotype showed up many times. This chain joins TRBV24-1 and TRBJ1-2; D unclear. The CDR3 is made up of 14 amino acids. Germline lookup yields CDR1 KGHDR and CDR2 SFDVKD. V was cut by 2 bases and J by 6 bases, with 12 bases left in between. CDR3 region: CATSDWVYTDGYTF. Written as DNA, the CDR3 is TGTGCCACCAGTGATTGGGTTTACACGGATGGCTACACCTTC.

This chain uses TRBV28 with TRBJ2-7; 7 bases are a match to TRBD1. From germline, CDR1 is MDHEN and CDR2 SYDVKM. This CDR3 is built from 18 residues. The junction had 21 bases not matched to a gene; V was cut back by 4 bases and J by 6 bases. CDR3 amino acids: CASSYKMYPRDSRLEQYF. The CDR3 nucleotides are TGTGCCAGCAGTTATAAGATGTATCCCCGGGACAGCCGGCTCGAGCAGTACTTC. The full variable domain, its missing parts supplied by reference TRBV28 and TRBJ2-7, is DVKVTQSSRYLVKRTGEKVFLECVQDMDHENMFWYRQDPGLGLRLIYFSYDVKMKEKGDIPEGYSVSREKKERFSLILESASTNQTSMYLCASSYKMYPRDSRLEQYFGPGTRLTVT.

The rearrangement links TRBV7-9 to TRBJ2-7; 9 nucleotides align to TRBD1. Trimming took 6 bases from V and 7 from J; bases not matched to a gene: 7. The V gene's germline CDR1 is SEHNR and CDR2 FQNEAQ (reference sequence). The CDR3 has 13 residues. The CDR3 DNA is TGTGCCAGCAGTCGGGACAGGGAGAGGGAGCAGTACTTC. Protein sequence: CASSRDREREQYF.